These 17 T cell receptor beta chains originate from one sample sequenced in a study of T cell repertoires in cytomegalovirus infection. TCRdb recomputed calls from the reads with MiXCR, one row per CDR3 protein. The sample consists of approximately 490,000 distinct CDR3 sequences, 10% to 12% of them appearing once. The sample consisted of PBMCs. These receptors all come from a human donor in good health (CMV status not recorded). Some clones in this sample may be carry-over from other donors' samples.

This clonotype was picked up a small number of times. The V call is TRBV6-5, the J call TRBJ2-2; 11 bases agree with TRBD1. Germline assignment: CDR1 MNHEY and CDR2 SVGAGI. This CDR3 is 16 amino acids long. Losses at the gene ends were 8 bases for V and 6 bases for J; bases not matched to a gene: 11. The CDR3 sequence is CASGGIGQGAAGELFF. CDR3 bases: TGTGCCAGCGGGGGGATAGGACAGGGGGCGGCCGGGGAGCTGTTTTTT.

The table lists this clonotype with a few counts. This sequence joins TRBV30 and TRBJ2-1; 11 nucleotides match TRBD2. J lost 4 bases, V lost 2 bases, and 4 bases had no gene match. CDR1 and CDR2 from the germline V gene are GTSNPN and SVGIG (reference sequence). CDR3 size: 15 residues. In DNA, the CDR3 is TGTGCCTGGAGTAAACTAGCGGGAGCGTACAATGAGCAGTTCTTC. It yields the protein CAWSKLAGAYNEQFF.

This clonotype has a count of ten or more. This rearrangement joins TRBV28 to TRBJ2-5, with D possibly TRBD2 on 7 matching bases. There are 16 residues in the CDR3. V lost 5 bases, J lost 5 bases, and 21 bases lay in between. CDR1 is MDHEN and CDR2 is SYDVKM in the germline V gene. CDR3 residues: CASSTEGGGGRETQYF. The CDR3, as DNA: TGTGCCAGCAGTACCGAGGGAGGGGGGGGTCGGGAGACCCAGTACTTC.

The chain recombines TRBV19 with TRBJ2-1; no clear D gene. This CDR3 contains 14 residues. V lost 1 base and J 7 bases, leaving 11 bases between the germline ends. Germline assignment: CDR1 LNHDA and CDR2 SQIVND (reference sequence). CDR3 DNA sequence: TGTGCCAGTAGTATAGTCGGTAGCCTAAATGAGCAGTTCTTC. It translates to CASSIVGSLNEQFF.

This clonotype was counted between two and nine times. The gene calls are TRBV29-1 and TRBJ2-1; 7 bases match TRBD2. The germline gives CDR1 SQVTM, CDR2 ANQGSEA. CDR3 length equals 12 residues. V lost 6 bases, J lost 7 bases, and 6 bases stayed unmatched. CDR3 protein: CSVPTSWNEQFF. In DNA form, the CDR3 reads TGCAGCGTCCCGACTAGCTGGAATGAGCAGTTCTTC.

This clonotype was counted ten times or more. V and J are TRBV27 and TRBJ2-5; 10 nucleotides match TRBD2. The V gene's germline CDR1 is MNHEY and CDR2 SMNVEV (reference sequence). The CDR3 sequence is 16 residues long. Losses at the gene ends were 0 bases for V and 1 base for J; bases not matched to a gene: 2. CDR3: CASSLSSSGGQETQYF. The CDR3 DNA reads TGTGCCAGCAGTTTATCGTCTAGCGGGGGCCAAGAGACCCAGTACTTC.

This clonotype was recorded many times. This chain links TRBV15 with TRBJ2-1, with TRBD2 as a possible D gene (6 bases). Germline V gene sequence: CDR1 LNHNV, CDR2 YYDKDF (reference sequence). Trimming cost V 0 bases and J 7 bases, with 13 bases left between them. This CDR3 contains 15 residues. The CDR3 sequence: CATSRDFREINEQFF. In DNA form, the CDR3 reads TGTGCCACCAGCAGAGACTTCCGGGAGATAAATGAGCAGTTCTTC. Full variable domain (rest looked up from reference TRBV15 and TRBJ2-1): DAMVIQNPRYQVTQFGKPVTLSCSQTLNHNVMYWYQQKSSQAPKLLFHYYDKDFNNEADTPDNFQSRRPNTSFCFLDIRSPGLGDTAMYLCATSRDFREINEQFFGPGTRLTVL.

This clonotype was observed a handful of times. This chain links TRBV25-1 with TRBJ2-1; D tentatively reads TRBD1 or TRBD2 (5 bases each). Trimming stripped 5 bases from V and 5 bases from J, with 13 bases between. Germline CDR1 is MGHDK and CDR2 is SYGVNS. The CDR3 runs to 14 residues. CDR3 DNA: TGTGCCAGCAGTCCGGGGACGATAAACAATGAGCAGTTCTTC. This encodes CASSPGTINNEQFF.

This clonotype showed up just a few times. V and J are TRBV5-6 and TRBJ2-6, with 7 positions matching TRBD2. The CDR3 consists of 17 residues. Germline CDR1 reads SGHDT; CDR2 reads YYEEEE. V was pared by 4 bases and J by 4 bases, with 11 bases of the junction left unmatched. CDR3 DNA: TGTGCCAGCAGCCTTGGGGGGGGGGGGAGGGGGGCCAACGTCCTGACTTTC. Its protein is CASSLGGGGRGANVLTF.

At least ten counts were recorded for this clonotype. The rearrangement links TRBV7-2 to TRBJ1-6, with D possibly TRBD1 on 5 matching bases. The V gene lost 3 bases and the J gene lost 0 bases, with 12 bases spanning the gap. CDR1 SGHTA and CDR2 FQGNSA come from the germline V gene. The CDR3 has 17 amino acids. The CDR3 sequence: CASSFSGLSSYNSPLHF. DNA of the CDR3: TGTGCCAGCAGCTTTTCGGGGCTGAGCTCCTATAATTCACCCCTCCACTTT.

The rearrangement uses TRBV5-6 and TRBJ2-7; D could derive from TRBD1 or TRBD2 (6 bases each). V was clipped by 4 bases and J by 2 bases, with 13 bases between them. Germline CDR1 is SGHDT and CDR2 is YYEEEE. This CDR3 is built from 14 residues. The CDR3 nucleotides read TGTGCCAGCAGCGTCGGGGGCAGTACCTACGAGCAGTACTTC. It codes for CASSVGGSTYEQYF. The variable domain in full, completed from reference TRBV5-6 and TRBJ2-7, reads DAGVTQSPTHLIKTRGQQVTLRCSPKSGHDTVSWYQQALGQGPQFIFQYYEEEERQRGNFPDRFSGHQFPNYSSELNVNALLLGDSALYLCASSVGGSTYEQYFGPGTRLTVT.

This clonotype was seen a few times. V is TRBV19 and J is TRBJ1-5, with D unclear. The CDR3 covers 16 residues. Trimming pared 0 bases from V and 1 base from J, leaving 10 bases between. Germline V gene data show CDR1 as LNHDA and CDR2 as SQIVND (reference sequence). The CDR3 bases are TGTGCCAGTAGTATAGAGGGGTTCCTGAGCAATCAGCCCCAGCATTTT. It specifies CASSIEGFLSNQPQHF.

This clonotype was seen at least ten times. The rearrangement uses TRBV6-5 and TRBJ2-1, with D unresolved. CDR1 MNHEY and CDR2 SVGAGI come from the germline V gene. Trimming shortened V by 2 bases and J by 4 bases, and 12 bases separated the two germline ends. The CDR3 extends over 15 amino acids. CDR3 amino acids: CASSYTGELYNEQFF. The CDR3 nucleotides read TGTGCCAGCAGTTACACTGGAGAACTATACAATGAGCAGTTCTTC.

This clonotype was detected many times. The rearrangement joins TRBV2 to TRBJ2-2; D tentatively fits TRBD1 or TRBD2 (5 bases each). V was trimmed by 0 bases and J by 13 bases, leaving 18 bases between them. Germline CDR1 reads SNHLY; CDR2 reads FYNNEI. CDR3 length: 15 amino acids. CDR3 nucleotides: TGTGCCAGCAGTGAAGCGGGGAGAGGGGCCCTGGCGCTGTTTTTT. It codes for CASSEAGRGALALFF.

This clonotype was recorded a few times. The gene calls are TRBV2 and TRBJ2-3, with 8 bases lining up with TRBD2. The germline V gene has CDR1 SNHLY and CDR2 FYNNEI. V lost 4 bases and J lost 4; bases outside the gene matches: 7. The CDR3 sequence is 15 residues long. The CDR3 spells CASSAGAGGADTQYF. As DNA, the CDR3 is TGTGCCAGCAGTGCAGGGGCGGGAGGTGCAGATACGCAGTATTTT.

Ten or more counts support this clonotype. The chain is built from TRBV11-2 and TRBJ1-2; no reliable D call. Germline V gene lookup returns CDR1 SGHAT and CDR2 FQNNGV. CDR3 length: 14 residues. V lost 5 bases and J lost 7, with 17 bases in between. The CDR3 DNA reads as TGTGCCAGCAGCCGAAGTTACCAGGAGGGTGGCTACACCTTC. Amino acid sequence: CASSRSYQEGGYTF. The full variable domain, completed using reference TRBV11-2 and TRBJ1-2, is EAGVAQSPRYKIIEKRQSVAFWCNPISGHATLYWYQQILGQGPKLLIQFQNNGVVDDSQLPKDRFSAERLKGVDSTLKIQPAKLEDSAVYLCASSRSYQEGGYTFGSGTRLTVV.

The chain uses TRBV20-1 and TRBJ2-5; no clear D gene. The CDR3 covers 15 residues. V lost 0 bases and J 5 bases, leaving 16 bases between the germline ends. CDR1 is DFQATT and CDR2 is SNEGSKA in the germline V gene (reference sequence). The CDR3 coding sequence is TGCAGTGCTAGAGATCGGGCTCAACTGGGGGAGACCCAGTACTTC. This translates into CSARDRAQLGETQYF.